This note documents a single T cell receptor (beta chain) sequence. The antigen it binds to is not known. The sample holds no much larger clone one base away, and base qualities are not on file. The patients picked for sequencing were ones in whom flow cytometry had shown an expansion of CD8+CD57+ cells. Every patient had severe acquired aplastic anemia, diagnosed using the International Study of Aplastic Anemia and Agranulocytosis and Camitta criteria. Patients had received no therapy at the time of blood sampling. In the study, sorted CD4+ and CD8+ blood T cells from patients with severe aplastic anemia and from healthy subjects underwent deep sequencing of TCR repertoires. Patients were enrolled under clinicaltrials.gov protocols 00001620, 01623167, 00001397, 00071045, 00081523 and 00961064 in the USA. Ficoll-Paque density gradient centrifugation was used to isolate peripheral blood mononuclear cells. CD4+ and CD8+ T cells were sorted by FACS or magnetic beads before DNA extraction.

The source of the sample is a study of CD8+CD57+ T cells in acquired aplastic anemia (dated by TCRdb to between 2017 and 2018). Concerning the study at large: On average, sorted CD4+ and CD8+ cells yielded 2.5 to 3.5 ug of extracted DNA, with a range of roughly 0.18 to 30 ug. CD8+CD57+ expansion was defined as a frequency above the mean frequency observed in healthy subjects. The full study reports these points: Around 27 CD8+ CDR3 sequences were found to be shared between patients and controls, but these sequences appeared to be highly expressed in patients and within the immunodominant clones of the patients. Patients and healthy controls showed no significant difference in CD8+ Simpson's diversity (P=0.060).

Genomic DNA was used as template for profiling of TCR beta VDJ combinations and CDR3 sequences. TCR repertoire sequencing was run on an Illumina HiSeq 2000. The published analysis was carried out like this. TRBV/TRBJ rearrangement plots, CDR3 size and DJ length profiles, and Simpson's diversity index were used to evaluate the repertoires. The most abundant DNA sequence in the deep sequencing data was taken as the immunodominant clone. CDR3 amino acid sequences were checked for sharing across subjects and were also compared against the VDJdb database and published repertoires. The public reads were run again by TCRdb, first through fastp at Q25 and then through MiXCR, and only productive beta chains were kept. Identical CDR3 protein sequences are pooled into one entry, listed with their most common genes and DNA. The V and J calls and clone size come from TCRdb's table, not from the authors' own analysis. A total of about 98,000 distinct CDR3 sequences appear in this sample, 55% to 80% of them only once. The top ten clonotypes cover about 60% of the sample.

V loses 0 bases, J loses 4 bases, and the germline ends lie 9 bases apart. Spanning cysteine to phenylalanine, the CDR3 consists of 13 amino acids. The CDR3 DNA has 39 bases and is translated from base 1. According to the germline V gene, CDR1 reads SQVTM and CDR2 reads ANQGSEA. The material sequenced was sorted CD4+, CD8+, or CD8+CD57+ T cells (not recorded which) from PBMCs. Recombination joined TRBV29-1 with TRBJ2-5, with the D gene not clear enough to name. This receptor was obtained from a human donor with aplastic anemia. Read as DNA, the sequence is TGCAGCGTTGAAGAGATGGGTGGAGAGACCCAGTACTTC. Translated, this gives CSVEEMGGETQYF. Full variable domain (CDR3 extended with the reference TRBV29-1 and TRBJ2-5 proteins): SAVISQKPSRDICQRGTSLTIQCQVDSQVTMMFWYRQQPGQSLTLIATANQGSEATYESGFVIDKFPISRPNLTFSTLTVSNMSPEDSSIYLCSVEEMGGETQYFGPGTRLLVL.